Each of the 2 T cell receptor beta chains below was sequenced from the same sample in a study of blood T cell repertoires in COVID-19. Produced via immunoSEQ multiplex PCR; TCRdb's table is partial and in-frame only. The data contain about 74,000 clones, approximately 80% of them singletons. The sample consisted of peripheral blood. Every receptor here comes from a human donor in a cohort sampled during active COVID-19.

Only one count was recorded for this clone. The DNA for the CDR3 is TGTGCCAGCAGCTTACGGAGGCGGGGCGAAAAACTGTTTTTT. Its protein is CASSLRRRGEKLFF. This chain connects TRBV7-2 to TRBJ1-4; a possible D gene is TRBD1 (5 bases). Between the trimmed V and J ends, which lost 2 bases and 8 bases, there was a span of 12 bases. This CDR3 region has 14 residues. Germline CDR1 reads SGHTA; CDR2 reads FQGNSA.

The chain employs TRBV11-2 and TRBJ1-1, with 7 nucleotides matching TRBD1. Losses at the gene ends were 4 bases for V and 6 bases for J; bases not matched to a gene: 11. This CDR3 has 15 residues. Looked up from germline, CDR1 is SGHAT and CDR2 is FQNNGV. The CDR3 DNA reads as TGTGCCAGCAGCTCCGCGTACAGGGGCGGTTCTGAAGCTTTCTTT. Encoded protein: CASSSAYRGGSEAFF.